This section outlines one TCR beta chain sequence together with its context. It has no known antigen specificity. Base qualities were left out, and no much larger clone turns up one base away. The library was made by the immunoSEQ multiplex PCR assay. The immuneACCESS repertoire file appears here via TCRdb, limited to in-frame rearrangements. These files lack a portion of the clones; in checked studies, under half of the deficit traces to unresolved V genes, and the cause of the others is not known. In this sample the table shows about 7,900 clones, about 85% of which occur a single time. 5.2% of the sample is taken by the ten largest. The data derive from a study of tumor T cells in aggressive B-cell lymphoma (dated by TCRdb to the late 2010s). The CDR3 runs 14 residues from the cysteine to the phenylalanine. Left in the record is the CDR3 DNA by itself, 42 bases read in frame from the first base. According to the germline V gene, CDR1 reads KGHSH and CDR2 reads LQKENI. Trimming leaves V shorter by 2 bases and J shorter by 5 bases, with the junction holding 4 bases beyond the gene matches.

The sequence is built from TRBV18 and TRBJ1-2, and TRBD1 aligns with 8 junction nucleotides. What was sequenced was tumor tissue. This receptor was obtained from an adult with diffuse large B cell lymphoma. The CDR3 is CASSPGQGQYGYTF. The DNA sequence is TGTGCCAGCTCACCAGGACAGGGCCAGTATGGCTACACCTTC.